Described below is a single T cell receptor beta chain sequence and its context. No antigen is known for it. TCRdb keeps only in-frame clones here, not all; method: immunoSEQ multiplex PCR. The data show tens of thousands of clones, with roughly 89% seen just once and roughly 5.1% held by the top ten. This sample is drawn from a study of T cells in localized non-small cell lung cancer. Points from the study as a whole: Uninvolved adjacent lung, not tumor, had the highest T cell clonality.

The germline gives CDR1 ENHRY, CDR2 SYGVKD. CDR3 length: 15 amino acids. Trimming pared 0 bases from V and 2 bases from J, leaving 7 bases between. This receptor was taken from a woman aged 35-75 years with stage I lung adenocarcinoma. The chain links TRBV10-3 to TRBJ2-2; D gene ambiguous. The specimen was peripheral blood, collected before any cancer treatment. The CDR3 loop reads CAISESLINTGELFF. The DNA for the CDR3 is TGTGCCATCAGTGAGTCACTAATAAACACCGGGGAGCTGTTTTTT.